This record concerns one TCR beta chain sequence. Using immunoSEQ multiplex PCR, the repertoire was profiled, and TCRdb retains in-frame clones only, with some absent. The data hold 490,000 or so clones, with approximately 87% observed a single time. Allocation to cohorts depended on clinical history reported by the participants. The data belong to a study of blood T cell repertoires in COVID-19. CDR3 length: 16 residues. CDR1 SEHNR and CDR2 FQNEAQ come from the germline V gene (reference sequence). V was trimmed by 2 bases and J by 5 bases, leaving 18 bases between them. Sequences were obtained from PBMCs or T cells enriched from blood (not recorded which). The chain links TRBV7-9 to TRBJ2-5, with D tentatively TRBD1 (6 bases). The clonotype was recovered from a woman aged 40 to 55 who had recovered from COVID-19. CDR3 sequence: CASSLLGRGTTETQYF. DNA for the CDR3: TGTGCCAGCAGCTTATTGGGCAGGGGTACTACGGAGACCCAGTACTTC.